These 7 T cell receptor beta chains originate from one sample sequenced in a study of response to subunit inactivated influenza vaccine. Each CDR3 protein gets one entry after TCRdb re-called the RT-PCR reads with MiXCR. The profile covers around 480,000 distinct CDR3 sequences, with approximately 11% appearing a single time and approximately 12% taken by the ten largest. Sequencing used PBMCs from blood, obtained roughly 48 days after vaccination. The receptors derive from a man aged 45-65 years who received an inactivated influenza vaccine.

This chain uses TRBV6-5 with TRBJ2-1; 11 positions match TRBD1. Unmatched junction bases numbered 5, after V lost 1 base and J lost 9 bases. Germline CDR1 and CDR2: MNHEY and SVGAGI. This CDR3 region has 15 residues. The chain's CDR3 is CASSYFGTGGSEQFF. CDR3 nucleotide sequence: TGTGCCAGCAGTTACTTCGGGACAGGGGGTAGTGAGCAGTTCTTC.

The CDR3 coding sequence is TGCAGTGCAGACAGGGTTGGATCACCCCTCCACTTT. Protein: CSADRVGSPLHF. The rearrangement joins TRBV20-1 to TRBJ1-6; 7 bases are shared with TRBD1. Germline V gene sequence: CDR1 DFQATT, CDR2 SNEGSKA (reference sequence). V was clipped by 6 bases and J by 10 bases; unmatched bases: 6. CDR3 size: 12 residues.

The chain links TRBV4-3 to TRBJ2-5; the D gene is possibly TRBD1 (6 bases). V dropped 0 bases and J dropped 2 bases, with 19 bases sitting between them. CDR1 LGHNA and CDR2 YSLEER come from the germline V gene. This CDR3 contains 18 residues. CDR3 in DNA: TGCGCCAGCAGCCAAGATATTGGCGGCAGGGGTGGACAAGAGACCCAGTACTTC. This sequence encodes CASSQDIGGRGGQETQYF.

In this sample, this clonotype turned up a few times. Mismatch with germline at one junction end may stem from a read error. V is TRBV7-8 and J is TRBJ2-7, with 12 bases identical to TRBD2. The CDR3 sequence is 16 residues long. The germline CDR1 and CDR2 sequences are SGHVS and FQNEAQ. The chain's CDR3 is CASSLAGGVPSYEQYF. Here the CDR3 DNA reads TGTGCCAGCAGCCTAGCGGGGGGGGTCCCCTCCTACGAGCAGTACTTC. Combining the CDR3 with reference TRBV7-8 and TRBJ2-7 gives the whole variable domain GAGVSQSPRYKVAKRGQDVALRCDPISGHVSLFWYQQALGQGPEFLTYFQNEAQLDKSGLPSDRFFAERPEGSVSTLKIQRTQQEDSAVYLCASSLAGGVPSYEQYFGPGTRLTVT.

On this clonotype itself: This clone may be a read error of a much larger clone one base away. The chain couples TRBV7-9 to TRBJ2-1; D is perhaps TRBD2 (6 bases). CDR3 length equals 12 residues. The V gene's germline CDR1 is SEHNR and CDR2 FQNEAQ (reference sequence). The CDR3 loop reads CTSSLDRGEQFF. The CDR3 coding sequence is TGTACCAGCAGCTTAGATCGGGGGGAGCAGTTCTTC. Looking up the rest from reference TRBV7-9 and TRBJ2-1 gives the full variable domain: DTGVSQNPRHKITKRGQNVTFRCDPISEHNRLYWYRQTLGQGPEFLTYFQNEAQLEKSRLLSDRFSAERPKGSFSTLEIQRTEQGDSAMYLCTSSLDRGEQFFGPGTRLTVL.

The sample holds a few counts of this clonotype. The rearrangement links TRBV3-1 to TRBJ1-1; D possibly corresponds to TRBD1 (6 bases). Trimming took off 0 bases at V and 10 bases at J, with 12 bases between the two ends. The CDR3 is 13 residues long. Germline V lookup: CDR1 LGHDT, CDR2 YNNKEL (reference sequence). CDR3 DNA: TGTGCCAGCAGCCAAGAAGGGGGGGTTGTAGCTTTCTTT. Protein sequence: CASSQEGGVVAFF.

The genes are TRBV29-1 and TRBJ1-2, with a weak D call TRBD1 (6 bases). The CDR3 spans 11 residues. Deletions cut 6 bases from V and 5 bases from J, with 10 bases between. Germline values: CDR1 SQVTM, CDR2 ANQGSEA. The CDR3 reads CSVRTAYGYTF. Written as DNA, the CDR3 is TGCAGCGTCCGGACAGCTTATGGCTACACCTTC. The variable domain in full, completed from reference TRBV29-1 and TRBJ1-2, reads SAVISQKPSRDICQRGTSLTIQCQVDSQVTMMFWYRQQPGQSLTLIATANQGSEATYESGFVIDKFPISRPNLTFSTLTVSNMSPEDSSIYLCSVRTAYGYTFGSGTRLTVV.